A single sample gave rise to the 20 T cell receptor beta chains below, sequenced in a study of blood T cell repertoires in COVID-19. Some clones are missing from TCRdb's copy, which holds only in-frame ones; the method was immunoSEQ multiplex PCR. This sample carries about 220,000 clones, about four fifths of them seen once, and the ten largest clones take around 2.3%. The sample taken for sequencing was peripheral blood. These receptors were collected from a woman between 40 and 50 years old with active or convalescent COVID-19.

The chain links TRBV14 to TRBJ2-1; D not resolved. The V end was cut by 4 bases, the J end by 14 bases, with 15 bases between. CDR3 length: 12 residues. CDR1 is SGHDN and CDR2 is FVKESK in the germline V gene. The CDR3 loop is CASSPFFGWEFF. DNA of the CDR3: TGTGCCAGCAGCCCGTTTTTCGGGTGGGAGTTCTTC.

The CDR3 region is CASSLVWGEEAFF. In DNA, the CDR3 is TGTGCCAGCAGCTTAGTTTGGGGGGAAGAAGCTTTCTTT. The chain joins TRBV7-3 to TRBJ1-1, with a possible D match to TRBD1 (5 bases). Germline V gene lookup returns CDR1 SGHTA and CDR2 FQGTGA. The germline V and J ends were trimmed by 2 bases and 8 bases, with 12 bases remaining between them. The CDR3 is made up of 13 amino acids.

J is TRBJ2-1 and V is TRBV3-1 (or the pseudogene TRBV3-2), with D possibly matching TRBD1 (5 bases). The CDR3 loop spans 14 amino acids. Germline CDR1 and CDR2: LGHDT and YNNKEL (reference sequence). The ends were cut back, 2 bases at V and 5 bases at J, with 10 bases in the middle. The CDR3 spells CASSQSPGHNEQFF. CDR3 DNA: TGTGCCAGCAGCCAATCACCAGGGCACAATGAGCAGTTCTTC.

This clone was detected ten times or more. The chain is built from TRBV3-1 (or the pseudogene TRBV3-2) and TRBJ2-1; TRBD1 aligns across 7 bases. The germline V gene has CDR1 LGHDT and CDR2 YNNKEL (reference sequence). The CDR3 loop spans 13 amino acids. The ends lost 3 bases at V and 8 bases at J; junction bases unmatched: 4. In nucleotides, the CDR3 is TGTGCCAGCAGCCAGACAGGGCGCGATGAGCAGTTCTTC. Encoded protein: CASSQTGRDEQFF.

CDR3 DNA sequence: TGTGCCAGCAGCCGGGACAGGGGGTGGAATGAGCAGTTCTTC. Its protein product is CASSRDRGWNEQFF. V usage is TRBV3-1 (or the pseudogene TRBV3-2) and J usage is TRBJ2-1; TRBD1 matches 11 bases. CDR1 LGHDT and CDR2 YNNKEL come from the germline V gene (reference sequence). This CDR3 is 14 amino acids long. V lost 4 bases, J lost 7 bases, and 3 bases stayed unmatched.

About this clone itself: The sample carries other DNA sequences with the same CDR3. V usage is TRBV3-1 (or the pseudogene TRBV3-2) and J usage is TRBJ1-1; D call uncertain. There are 13 residues in the CDR3. Germline lookup yields CDR1 LGHDT and CDR2 YNNKEL (reference sequence). Trimming took off 1 base at V and 3 bases at J, with 6 bases between the two ends. The CDR3 loop reads CASSQGGHTEAFF. The DNA for the CDR3 is TGTGCCAGCAGCCAAGGAGGGCACACTGAAGCTTTCTTT.

In DNA, the CDR3 is TGTGCCAGCAGCTTCAACGGCGAGCGGCAGTACTTC. Encoded protein: CASSFNGERQYF. The chain carries TRBV7-3 and TRBJ2-7; D uncertain. Trimming stripped 3 bases from V and 9 bases from J, with 12 bases between. The CDR3 is 12 amino acids. CDR1 SGHTA and CDR2 FQGTGA come from the germline V gene.

CDR3 protein: CASRWASGSTDTQYF. DNA for the CDR3: TGTGCCAGCAGGTGGGCTAGCGGGAGCACAGATACGCAGTATTTT. The chain uses TRBV2 and TRBJ2-3; 8 positions match TRBD2. Germline V gives CDR1 SNHLY, CDR2 FYNNEI. Unmatched junction bases numbered 5, after V lost 6 bases and J lost 0 bases. CDR3 length: 15 residues.

The V call is TRBV14, the J call TRBJ2-3; 13 bases align to TRBD2. Trimming took 3 bases from V and 1 from J; bases not matched to a gene: 10. There are 19 residues in the CDR3. Germline V gene data show CDR1 as SGHDN and CDR2 as FVKESK. DNA of the CDR3: TGTGCCAGCAGCCACACCGGGACTAGCGGGATCGGGCGCACAGATACGCAGTATTTT. Protein: CASSHTGTSGIGRTDTQYF.

The gene calls are TRBV10-3 and TRBJ1-6; D is unresolved. Trimming removed 0 bases at V and 6 bases at J, with 12 bases between. CDR3 length: 16 amino acids. Germline V lookup: CDR1 ENHRY, CDR2 SYGVKD. The CDR3 DNA reads as TGTGCCATCAGTGAGTCGTTCACTACCTTTAATTCACCCCTCCACTTT. Protein sequence: CAISESFTTFNSPLHF.

This chain uses TRBV12-3 or TRBV12-4 with TRBJ1-2, with D possibly TRBD1 on 5 matching bases. The CDR3 is made up of 12 amino acids. Trimming shortened V by 6 bases and J by 10 bases, and 15 bases separated the two germline ends. CDR3 nucleotide sequence: TGTGCCAGCAGATCCGGGAGGGGTGACTACACCTTC. Amino acid sequence: CASRSGRGDYTF.

The sample holds a few counts of this clone. The chain has TRBV6-6 and TRBJ2-3; 11 bases are a match to TRBD2. Germline CDR1 reads MNHNY; CDR2 reads SVGAGI (reference sequence). The trim removed 6 bases at V and 3 bases at J, leaving 14 bases unmatched. The CDR3 extends over 18 amino acids. CDR3 loop: CASSRALPSGRITDTQYF. CDR3 DNA sequence: TGTGCCAGCAGCCGAGCCCTACCTAGCGGGAGGATAACAGATACGCAGTATTTT.

The V call is TRBV7-2, the J call TRBJ1-1, with unresolved D. CDR1 and CDR2 from the germline V gene are SGHTA and FQGNSA. This CDR3 contains 13 residues. The V end lost 5 bases, the J end lost 3 bases, and 10 bases lay between the germline ends. DNA of the CDR3: TGTGCCAGCAGCCCCACGGTGGACACTGAAGCTTTCTTT. It translates to CASSPTVDTEAFF. The full variable domain, its missing parts supplied by reference TRBV7-2 and TRBJ1-1, is GAGVSQSPSNKVTEKGKDVELRCDPISGHTALYWYRQSLGQGLEFLIYFQGNSAPDKSGLPSDRFSAERTGGSVSTLTIQRTQQEDSAVYLCASSPTVDTEAFFGQGTRLTVV.

V is TRBV6-2 or TRBV6-3 and J is TRBJ1-2; D is undetermined. Germline V gives CDR1 MNHEY, CDR2 SVGEGT. The ends were cut back, 2 bases at V and 0 bases at J, with 22 bases in the middle. CDR3 size: 19 residues. The CDR3 protein is CASSYRVADPPRPNYGYTF. The CDR3 DNA follows: TGTGCCAGCAGTTACCGAGTAGCCGACCCACCTCGCCCTAACTATGGCTACACCTTC.

This clone was seen a single time. V usage is TRBV5-1 and J usage is TRBJ2-2, with D perhaps TRBD2 (6 bases). Trimming left V 4 bases short and J 2 bases short, with 15 bases between. This CDR3 contains 16 residues. Germline loops: CDR1 SGHRS, CDR2 YFSETQ. The CDR3 protein is CASSTGRQINTGELFF. In DNA form, the CDR3 reads TGCGCCAGCAGCACGGGGAGGCAGATAAACACCGGGGAGCTGTTTTTT.

This sequence joins TRBV4-1 and TRBJ2-7; 9 nucleotides line up with TRBD1. V shed 2 bases and J 3 bases; nucleotides not matched to a gene: 8. This CDR3 region has 16 residues. Germline V gene data show CDR1 as MGHRA and CDR2 as YSYEKL. In nucleotides, the CDR3 is TGCGCCAGCAGCCAAAGTTTCGGACAGGGGTTCTACGAGCAGTACTTC. Its translation is CASSQSFGQGFYEQYF.

This chain connects TRBV19 to TRBJ2-7; TRBD2 is a possible D gene (5 bases). The CDR3 is 15 amino acids. CDR1 LNHDA and CDR2 SQIVND come from the germline V gene (reference sequence). Trimming cost V 5 bases and J 4 bases, with 18 bases left between them. The CDR3 DNA follows: TGTGCCAGTAGTCTCCGAGCGGCCGGGAAATACGAGCAGTACTTC. This codes for CASSLRAAGKYEQYF.

The chain has TRBV10-2 and TRBJ1-1; weak D call: TRBD1 (5 bases). The CDR3 contains 13 residues. Trimming took off 8 bases at V and 3 bases at J, with 13 bases between the two ends. The germline V gene encodes CDR1 WSHSY and CDR2 SAAADI. CDR3 in amino acids: CASEGAADTEAFF. The DNA for the CDR3 is TGCGCCAGCGAAGGGGCGGCTGACACTGAAGCTTTCTTT.

The chain carries TRBV12-5 and TRBJ2-1, with a possible D match to TRBD2 (6 bases). Germline V gene lookup returns CDR1 LGHNT and CDR2 FRNRAP. Trimming pared 4 bases from V and 4 bases from J, leaving 11 bases between. The CDR3 consists of 14 residues. CDR3 sequence: CASGSWGLYNEQFF. The CDR3 DNA sequence: TGTGCTAGTGGTTCGTGGGGACTGTACAATGAGCAGTTCTTC.

This chain links TRBV19 with TRBJ1-5; tentatively, D is TRBD1 (5 bases). Trimming pared 1 base from V and 1 base from J, leaving 14 bases between. The CDR3 is 17 residues long. Per the germline V gene, CDR1 is LNHDA and CDR2 is SQIVND (reference sequence). CDR3 in amino acids: CASSIGGGIRSNQPQHF. DNA of the CDR3: TGTGCCAGTAGTATAGGGGGGGGTATAAGAAGCAATCAGCCCCAGCATTTT.